This entry lists 9 T cell receptor beta chains sequenced from one sample in a study of cytomegalovirus exposure and HLA in healthy donors. The study ran its PCR with 60 Vbeta and 13 Jbeta primers. Produced via immunoSEQ multiplex PCR; TCRdb's table is partial and in-frame only. The profile covers roughly 150,000 clones, with roughly 77% appearing a single time and around 10% taken by the ten largest. Material for sequencing was PBMCs. All receptors derive from a man aged 18-30 years in good health and CMV-seropositive.

J is TRBJ1-3 and V is TRBV5-1; no clear D. The end of the DNA fits TRBJ2-2 better, so the J call may be wrong. The CDR3 contains 15 residues. Per the germline V gene, CDR1 is SGHRS and CDR2 is YFSETQ. The CDR3 sequence: CASSPTDGNTGELFF. The CDR3 DNA follows: TGCGCCAGCAGCCCCACTGATGGGAACACCGGGGAGCTGTTTTTT.

This clone was observed once. The rearrangement uses TRBV2 and TRBJ1-5; D unclear. The CDR3 is made up of 12 amino acids. The germline V gene has CDR1 SNHLY and CDR2 FYNNEI. V lost 4 bases and J 6 bases, leaving 7 bases between the germline ends. Here the CDR3 reads CASSARSQPQHF. CDR3 coding DNA: TGTGCCAGCAGTGCTCGGAGTCAGCCCCAGCATTTT.

The chain uses TRBV10-3 and TRBJ2-7; weak D call: TRBD2 (7 bases). V was cut by 10 bases and J by 2 bases, with 12 bases left in between. Germline loops: CDR1 ENHRY, CDR2 SYGVKD. The CDR3 runs 12 residues. This chain's CDR3 is CANAGDTYEQYF. The DNA for the CDR3 is TGTGCCAACGCGGGGGACACCTACGAGCAGTACTTC.

V and J are TRBV14 and TRBJ1-1; 10 bases line up with TRBD1. V was clipped by 4 bases and J by 4 bases; unmatched bases: 6. The CDR3 length is 15 residues. Germline V gene sequence: CDR1 SGHDN, CDR2 FVKESK. Here the CDR3 reads CASSRRQGAVTEAFF. CDR3 in DNA: TGTGCCAGCAGCCGAAGACAGGGGGCAGTCACTGAAGCTTTCTTT.

The rearrangement joins TRBV5-1 to TRBJ1-2; 7 positions match TRBD1. The ends lost 3 bases at V and 4 bases at J; junction bases unmatched: 3. Germline V gives CDR1 SGHRS, CDR2 YFSETQ. The CDR3 covers 13 residues. This chain's CDR3 is CASSSQGSYGYTF. The CDR3 nucleotides read TGCGCCAGCAGCTCACAGGGGTCCTATGGCTACACCTTC.

V gene TRBV7-9 combines with J gene TRBJ1-1; 9 nucleotides line up with TRBD1. The CDR3 totals 15 residues. Looked up from germline, CDR1 is SEHNR and CDR2 is FQNEAQ (reference sequence). The V and J ends lost 5 bases and 0 bases, in that order; junction bases with no gene match: 4. CDR3 bases: TGTGCCAGCAGCATAGGACAGGGGATGAACACTGAAGCTTTCTTT. It specifies CASSIGQGMNTEAFF. Drawing the rest from reference TRBV7-9 and TRBJ1-1, the complete variable domain is DTGVSQNPRHKITKRGQNVTFRCDPISEHNRLYWYRQTLGQGPEFLTYFQNEAQLEKSRLLSDRFSAERPKGSFSTLEIQRTEQGDSAMYLCASSIGQGMNTEAFFGQGTRLTVV.

J is TRBJ2-7 and V is TRBV7-6; TRBD2 aligns across 8 bases. The CDR3 consists of 15 residues. Germline V gene data show CDR1 as SGHVS and CDR2 as FNYEAQ. With 5 bases clipped from V and 6 bases from J, the junction kept 12 bases outside the gene matches. The CDR3 nucleotides are TGTGCCAGCAGCAACAGCCGAGACGGGGGGGGCGAGCAGTACTTC. Amino acid sequence: CASSNSRDGGGEQYF.

This clone was observed once. The chain joins TRBV6-6 to TRBJ2-2; D may be TRBD2 (7 bases). Between the trimmed V and J ends, which lost 2 bases and 6 bases, there was a span of 16 bases. The CDR3 length is 16 residues. Germline values: CDR1 MNHNY, CDR2 SVGAGI (reference sequence). This CDR3 reads CASSYTSGTTAGELFF. The CDR3 region has the DNA TGTGCCAGCAGTTACACAAGCGGGACAACGGCCGGGGAGCTGTTTTTT.

This chain joins TRBV4-1 and TRBJ2-4; 9 bases are shared with TRBD1. Germline V gene lookup returns CDR1 MGHRA and CDR2 YSYEKL. With V trimmed by 1 base and J by 9 bases, 7 bases remained unmatched. The CDR3 loop spans 15 amino acids. The CDR3 bases are TGCGCCAGCAGCCAAGTGGGGACAGGGAATAGCATTCAGTACTTC. It is translated as CASSQVGTGNSIQYF.